The clone carrying this T cell receptor (beta chain) was seen more than once but under ten times. Its specificity is unknown. Genes and germline come from the mouse. Read sequence stops 4 residues before the CDR3 end, and the germline J gene provides the missing end. RNA extraction was followed by reverse transcription into cDNA, which acted as the sequencing template. The repertoire was sequenced with immunoSEQ multiplex PCR; TCRdb's copy has only in-frame clones and lacks some. The specimen has over 250,000 clones, none found just once. This sample was taken from a study of CD8+ T cells in alopecia areata. Study as a whole: Skin-grafted approximately 7-10-week-old female C3H/HeJ mice received tissue from approximately 6-12-month-old C3H/HeJ donors with spontaneous alopecia.

J lost 0 bases, V lost 5 bases, and 7 bases had no gene match. The CDR3 has 16 residues. CDR1 is NSHNY and CDR2 is SYGAGN in the germline V gene. A panel of CD4, CD8alpha, NKG2D, NKG2ACE and other markers served to sort pooled cutaneous lymph node cells. Whole-study results and caveats: Tissue-resident alphabeta T cells belonging to normal skin likewise get sequenced within scalp specimens. Higher clonality was seen in lesional scalp than in normal scalp, especially in alopecia totalis/universalis.

Source material: CD4+ T cells sorted from a lymph node. This rearrangement joins TRBV13-1 to TRBJ2-3; 9 nucleotides align to TRBD1. The receptor was isolated from a C3H/HeJ mouse with alopecia areata. MHC haplotype of the strain: H2-k. The CDR3 bases that were read are TGTGCCAGCAGGGCCTGGACAGGGGAAAGTGCAGAA. It encodes CASRAWTGESAE. The complete CDR3 reads CASRAWTGESAETLYF.